This T cell receptor beta chain comes out of a study of tumor-infiltrating lymphocytes in primary liver carcinoma. Overall study context: Patients, male and female, were 30 to 69 years old. Tumors were stage T1-T3 N0M0, about 4 to 11 cm across.

Of note for this clonotype: As yet, its antigen is unknown. A much more abundant neighbour one base away suggests this may be a read error.

The input was 400 to 500 ng total RNA; TCR beta cDNA was made from it with a constant-region primer. Libraries covering TCR beta were generated through three nested multiplex PCR rounds (using a slightly modified ARM-PCR). Use of TRBV1-TRBV30 forward primers with a C-beta reverse primer characterized the first two PCR rounds, which lasted ten to eleven cycles each. MiXCR, applied by TCRdb to the multiplex PCR reads, yields one record per CDR3 protein. The sample records 300,000 to 350,000 distinct CDR3 sequences, around 60% being singletons. Germline DNA was also extracted, and blood RNA derived from unsorted whole blood. The researchers drew roughly 4 milliliters of peripheral blood before surgery. CDR3 length: 15 residues. Germline values: CDR1 LGHNA, CDR2 YSLEER. Study-wide results and limits: For tumor-adjacent and tumor-blood pairs, overlap was less than that seen for tumor region pairs.

The chain carries TRBV4-3 and TRBJ1-4, with D unresolved. The sequenced sample consisted of peripheral blood. The clonotype comes from a middle-aged man with primary liver carcinoma and hepatitis B virus infection. In DNA form, the CDR3 reads TGCGCCAACAGCCAAGTCGTGGCAACTAATGAAAAACTGTTTTTT. It yields the protein CANSQVVATNEKLFF.